Each of the 5 T cell receptor beta chains below was sequenced from the same sample in a study of CD8 T cells in ankylosing spondylitis. Study results and caveats: Typical of ankylosing spondylitis blood, it appeared, was a TCR beta motif of under 10 highly homologous variants.

Antigens of these TCRs are unknown. TCRdb re-called the 5' RACE reads with MiXCR, one entry per CDR3 protein. The sample contains a few hundred thousand distinct CDR3 sequences, roughly 12% of which appear only once. The sequencing input was blood, either unsorted or a sorted T cell fraction (not recorded which). These TCRs come from a male donor with ankylosing spondylitis.

This clonotype has at least ten counts. The chain links TRBV12-3 or TRBV12-4 to TRBJ1-5; TRBD1 matches 8 bases. The CDR3 contains 13 residues. V lost 6 bases to trimming and J lost 5 bases; unmatched junction nucleotides: 3. The CDR3 loop reads CASRLQGDQPQHF. Here the CDR3 DNA reads TGTGCCAGCAGACTACAGGGGGATCAGCCCCAGCATTTT.

This clonotype has at least ten counts. The chain combines TRBV2 with TRBJ2-7; D gene unclear. Germline values: CDR1 SNHLY, CDR2 FYNNEI. Trimming removed 5 bases at V and 2 bases at J, with 10 bases between. The CDR3 has 13 amino acids. The CDR3 bases are TGTGCCAGCAGTAGTCAGATACCCTACGAGCAGTACTTC. Translated: CASSSQIPYEQYF.

The gene calls are TRBV7-2 and TRBJ2-7, with D uncertain. This CDR3 region has 12 residues. The germline V and J ends were trimmed by 0 bases and 6 bases, with 6 bases remaining between them. The germline CDR1 and CDR2 sequences are SGHTA and FQGNSA. This CDR3 is CASSLAVGEQYF. CDR3 sequence (DNA): TGTGCCAGCAGCTTAGCGGTAGGCGAGCAGTACTTC.

The chain recombines TRBV11-3 with TRBJ2-1; D is undetermined. Per the germline V gene, CDR1 is SGHNT and CDR2 is YENEEA. There are 15 residues in the CDR3. V was trimmed by 1 base and J by 2 bases, leaving 9 bases between them. CDR3 nucleotides: TGTGCCAGCAGCTTAGTCGGTGAAACCTACAATGAGCAGTTCTTC. This encodes CASSLVGETYNEQFF.

This clonotype was observed a few times. V usage is TRBV29-1 and J usage is TRBJ2-2; the D gene is possibly TRBD2 (5 bases). Germline V gene sequence: CDR1 SQVTM, CDR2 ANQGSEA. With 4 bases removed from V and 0 bases from J, the gap between germline ends came to 12 bases. The CDR3 sequence is 15 residues long. The CDR3 reads CSVVRLPANTGELFF. In nucleotides, the CDR3 is TGCAGCGTTGTACGACTACCCGCGAACACCGGGGAGCTGTTTTTT.